These 3 T cell receptor beta chains were sequenced from one sample in a study of long-term antiretroviral therapy in people with HIV. This was the immunoSEQ v3.0 assay at survey level. Some clones are missing from TCRdb's copy, which holds only in-frame ones; the method was immunoSEQ multiplex PCR. The repertoire holds some 17,000 clones, with just under 80% as singletons. Sequencing was performed on unsorted PBMCs, taken approximately 3.4 years after starting antiretroviral therapy. Source of these receptors: a woman in her thirties or forties with HIV.

Points on this clone: An end of the junction differs from the germline gene, which may be a read error. This chain joins TRBV29-1 and TRBJ2-5; maybe TRBD2 (5 bases). CDR1 is SQVTM, CDR2 ANQGSEA, per germline. The CDR3 is made up of 11 amino acids. The CDR3 DNA reads as TGCAGCGTTGGGAGGACGGCCACCCTGTACTTC. This translates into CSVGRTATLYF.

The chain couples TRBV7-9 to TRBJ1-2, with 9 bases lining up with TRBD1. The CDR3 has 16 amino acids. The V gene's germline CDR1 is SEHNR and CDR2 FQNEAQ (reference sequence). V dropped 4 bases and J dropped 2; count of bases not matched to a gene: 8. The CDR3 DNA sequence: TGTGCCAGCAGCTCCTCCGGGACAGGGACCAACTATGGCTACACCTTC. Protein: CASSSSGTGTNYGYTF.

The chain's CDR3 is CASSGTGGYGSNQPQHF. The CDR3 coding sequence is TGTGCCAGCAGTGGAACAGGGGGCTATGGGAGCAATCAGCCCCAGCATTTT. The V call is TRBV6-1, the J call TRBJ1-5; 9 nucleotides align to TRBD1. The V gene end was trimmed by 4 bases and the J gene end by 1 base; junction bases not matched to a gene: 8. There are 17 residues in the CDR3. Germline values: CDR1 MNHNS, CDR2 SASEGT.